The 20 T cell receptor beta chains presented below share a single source sample, sequenced in a study of Graves' ophthalmopathy and Graves' hyperthyroidism. The TCR beta CDR3 regions underwent amplification from RNA transcripts. Following a first-round RT-PCR that used HTBI primers, a second-round multiplex PCR was carried out. In TCRdb, the multiplex PCR reads were re-called with MiXCR into one record per CDR3 protein. The sample holds about 400,000 distinct CDR3 sequences, about 17% seen once. The sequenced material came from peripheral blood. The receptors here all came from a woman younger than 30 with Graves' ophthalmopathy.

This clonotype came up many times. J is TRBJ1-3 and V is TRBV6-1; unclear D gene. The CDR3 contains 15 residues. V was shortened by 7 bases and J by 0 bases, with 13 bases between the two germline ends. Germline CDR1 reads MNHNS; CDR2 reads SASEGT. CDR3 DNA: TGTGCCAGCACCTCTATGACCCGCTCTGGAAACACCATATATTTT. Its translation is CASTSMTRSGNTIYF.

Worth noting for this clonotype: A read error may account for a junction end that differs from germline. CDR3 nucleotide sequence: TGTGCCAGCAGTCAACTAGCGGGGCATTCCTACCAGCAGTACTTC. It translates to CASSQLAGHSYQQYF. The J gene is TRBJ2-7, the V gene TRBV12-3 or TRBV12-4; 10 positions agree with TRBD2. This CDR3 has 15 residues.

This clonotype showed up many times. The chain joins TRBV27 to TRBJ2-7; D is unresolved. Trimming removed 5 bases from V and 0 bases from J, with 8 bases in between. The germline V gene has CDR1 MNHEY and CDR2 SMNVEV (reference sequence). The CDR3 has 13 residues. This CDR3 reads CASSPTNSYEQYF. The CDR3 DNA sequence: TGTGCCAGCAGTCCCACCAACTCCTACGAGCAGTACTTC.

This clonotype has a count of ten or more. As DNA, the CDR3 is TGTGCCAGCAGTTCCCTGACAGGGGATGACGAGCAGTACTTC. As protein: CASSSLTGDDEQYF. V and J are TRBV6-5 and TRBJ2-7, with 8 nucleotides matching TRBD1. Germline CDR1 is MNHEY and CDR2 is SVGAGI. V was pared by 4 bases and J by 5 bases, with 7 bases of the junction left unmatched. The CDR3 has 14 amino acids.

This clonotype was seen repeatedly, ten times or more. This chain joins TRBV6-1 and TRBJ2-7, with TRBD1 identical over 9 bases. The ends lost 7 bases at V and 6 bases at J; junction bases unmatched: 10. CDR3 length: 14 amino acids. Germline CDR1 MNHNS, CDR2 SASEGT. CDR3 amino acids: CASTHGGQGFEQYF. CDR3 nucleotide sequence: TGTGCCAGCACCCACGGAGGACAGGGGTTCGAGCAGTACTTC.

This clonotype has ten or more counts. This rearrangement joins TRBV24-1 to TRBJ1-2, with D tentatively TRBD1 (6 bases). Germline V CDR1 and CDR2: KGHDR, SFDVKD. V gave up 6 bases and J gave up 7 bases, with 14 bases separating them. This CDR3 has 13 residues. This CDR3 reads CATSRGTSVGYTF. The CDR3 bases are TGTGCCACCAGTCGGGGGACATCGGTTGGCTACACCTTC.

The rearrangement joins TRBV6-1 to TRBJ2-7; 10 nucleotides match TRBD1. Germline CDR1 MNHNS, CDR2 SASEGT. V dropped 5 bases and J dropped 3; count of bases not matched to a gene: 7. The CDR3 runs to 15 residues. The CDR3: CASSRDRDRGYEQYF. The CDR3 DNA reads TGTGCCAGCAGTCGGGACCGGGACAGGGGCTACGAGCAGTACTTC.

This clonotype was detected many times. The chain recombines TRBV5-1 with TRBJ2-7; D not certain. Deletions cut 3 bases from V and 5 bases from J, with 9 bases between. Germline lookup yields CDR1 SGHRS and CDR2 YFSETQ. This CDR3 has 12 residues. CDR3 DNA sequence: TGCGCCAGCAGCTCGGTGGGGAACGAGCAGTACTTC. Protein sequence: CASSSVGNEQYF.

Many counts were recorded for this clonotype. The V and J genes are TRBV11-3 and TRBJ1-5; TRBD1 agrees at 9 bases. V lost 5 bases, J lost 3 bases, and 11 bases stayed unmatched. Germline V gene sequence: CDR1 SGHNT, CDR2 YENEEA. This CDR3 is built from 17 residues. The CDR3 reads CASSPYRGPGSNQPQHF. Written as DNA, the CDR3 is TGTGCCAGCAGCCCATACAGGGGGCCGGGGTCCAATCAGCCCCAGCATTTT.

The J gene is TRBJ2-5, the V gene TRBV7-8, with D perhaps TRBD1 (5 bases). CDR3 length: 16 amino acids. Per germline, CDR1 SGHVS and CDR2 FQNEAQ. With 4 bases removed from V and 2 bases from J, the gap between germline ends came to 17 bases. DNA for the CDR3: TGTGCCAGCAGCTCCCCTTTCGGCAGGGAACAAGAGACCCAGTACTTC. Protein: CASSSPFGREQETQYF. Complete variable domain (other parts from reference TRBV7-8 and TRBJ2-5): GAGVSQSPRYKVAKRGQDVALRCDPISGHVSLFWYQQALGQGPEFLTYFQNEAQLDKSGLPSDRFFAERPEGSVSTLKIQRTQQEDSAVYLCASSSPFGREQETQYFGPGTRLLVL.

The rearrangement joins TRBV11-2 to TRBJ1-2; D is undetermined. The CDR3 length is 14 residues. The ends were cut back, 1 base at V and 7 bases at J, with 13 bases in the middle. Per the germline V gene, CDR1 is SGHAT and CDR2 is FQNNGV. The CDR3 bases are TGTGCCAGCAGCTTAGTCGGCAGCCTCTCTGGCTACACCTTC. Protein sequence: CASSLVGSLSGYTF.

This clonotype was picked up many times. The rearrangement joins TRBV20-1 to TRBJ1-1, with TRBD1 identical over 10 bases. Losses at the gene ends were 5 bases for V and 4 bases for J; bases not matched to a gene: 1. CDR1 and CDR2 (germline): DFQATT, SNEGSKA (reference sequence). The CDR3 extends over 12 amino acids. For the CDR3, the DNA is TGCAGTGCTCGGACAGGGGGCACTGAAGCTTTCTTT. This gives the protein CSARTGGTEAFF.

The chain recombines TRBV18 with TRBJ2-7; TRBD2 might be the D (5 bases). Germline V CDR1 and CDR2: KGHSH, LQKENI. Trimming left V 0 bases short and J 3 bases short, with 18 bases between. The length of the CDR3 is 17 residues. The CDR3 region has the DNA TGTGCCAGCTCACCACCACTACTAGGACGGCGTTTCTACGAGCAGTACTTC. Translated, it gives CASSPPLLGRRFYEQYF.

This clonotype was counted at least ten times. The V gene is TRBV4-2, the J gene TRBJ2-4; the match to TRBD1 covers 7 bases. Germline V lookup: CDR1 LGHNA, CDR2 YNFKEQ. The CDR3 consists of 14 residues. The V segment lost 4 bases and the J segment 9 bases; nucleotides outside the gene matches: 9. Here the CDR3 reads CASSPGQDLSIQYF. The CDR3 nucleotides are TGTGCCAGCAGCCCCGGACAGGATTTGAGCATTCAGTACTTC.

The chain uses TRBV6-2 or TRBV6-3 and TRBJ2-7; a possible D gene is TRBD1 (6 bases). CDR1 is MNHEY, CDR2 SVGEGT, per germline. The germline V and J ends were trimmed by 6 bases and 3 bases, with 27 bases remaining between them. CDR3 length: 18 residues. This CDR3 reads CASRRASPGQLLYYEQYF. The DNA for the CDR3 is TGTGCCAGCAGGCGGGCCTCACCGGGACAACTATTGTACTACGAGCAGTACTTC.

This clonotype was observed many times. Written as DNA, the CDR3 is TGTGCCAGCAAGAGGGCCGCGAACACCGGGGAGCTGTTTTTT. This encodes CASKRAANTGELFF. The chain couples TRBV6-2 or TRBV6-3 to TRBJ2-2; D might be TRBD2 (5 bases). From germline, CDR1 is MNHEY and CDR2 SVGEGT. Trimming removed 7 bases at V and 0 bases at J, with 9 bases between. This CDR3 is built from 14 residues.

This clonotype was counted at least ten times. CDR3 sequence reads: CASSTLGTSGYEQYF. CDR3 coding DNA: TGTGCCAGCAGCACCCTCGGGACTAGCGGCTACGAGCAGTACTTC. The chain joins TRBV9 to TRBJ2-7; 11 nucleotides match TRBD2. Trimming cost V 4 bases and J 3 bases; bases outside gene matches: 6. CDR3 length equals 15 residues. Per germline, CDR1 SGDLS and CDR2 YYNGEE.

The chain has TRBV6-1 and TRBJ2-7; D not resolved. Germline V gene sequence: CDR1 MNHNS, CDR2 SASEGT. This CDR3 has 14 amino acids. The V end was cut by 1 base, the J end by 3 bases, with 10 bases between. The CDR3 protein is CASSEVVGNYEQYF. As DNA, the CDR3 is TGTGCCAGCAGTGAAGTCGTAGGGAACTACGAGCAGTACTTC.

This clonotype was seen at least ten times. J is TRBJ2-6 and V is TRBV4-3; 7 nucleotides line up with TRBD1. The CDR3 covers 17 residues. In germline, CDR1 is LGHNA, CDR2 YSLEER. V was clipped by 1 base and J by 0 bases; unmatched bases: 3. The CDR3 loop is CASSQGDSVSGANVLTF. The CDR3 DNA reads as TGCGCCAGCAGCCAAGGGGACAGTGTCTCTGGGGCCAACGTCCTGACTTTC.

The chain employs TRBV6-5 and TRBJ2-7; 10 bases fit TRBD1. Per the germline V gene, CDR1 is MNHEY and CDR2 is SVGAGI. V trimming: 4 bases; J trimming: 3 bases; junction bases outside the gene matches: 3. The CDR3 spans 14 residues. CDR3 in DNA: TGTGCCAGCAGTTGGGACAGGGGACTCTACGAGCAGTACTTC. Residues: CASSWDRGLYEQYF.